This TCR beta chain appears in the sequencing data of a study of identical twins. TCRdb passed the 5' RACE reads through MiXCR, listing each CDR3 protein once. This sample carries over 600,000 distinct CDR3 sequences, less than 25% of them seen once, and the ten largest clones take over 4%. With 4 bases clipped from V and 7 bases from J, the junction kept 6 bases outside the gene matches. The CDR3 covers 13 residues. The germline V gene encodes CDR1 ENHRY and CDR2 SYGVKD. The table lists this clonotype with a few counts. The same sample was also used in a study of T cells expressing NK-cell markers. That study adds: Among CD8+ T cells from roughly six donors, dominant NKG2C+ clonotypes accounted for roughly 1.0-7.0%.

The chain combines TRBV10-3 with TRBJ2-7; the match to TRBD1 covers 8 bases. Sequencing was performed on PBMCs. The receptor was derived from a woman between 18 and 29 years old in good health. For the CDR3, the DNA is TGTGCCATCAGTGTCCAGGGGGCGAGGGAGCAGTACTTC. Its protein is CAISVQGAREQYF.